The 10 T cell receptor beta chains presented below share a single source sample, sequenced in a study of shared clonotypes between healthy human individuals. Measured with immunoSEQ multiplex PCR; TCRdb has only the in-frame clones, and not every one. Here the sample spans 560,000 or so clones, 96% being singletons. Positively selected for CCR7, the CD45RO-negative cells used as naive CD8 cells excluded terminally differentiated effector memory CD45RA+ cells. Sequencing input: naive CD8+ T cells sorted from blood. All receptors derive from a woman in her 30s in good health.

On this clone: Other DNA sequences in this specimen translate into the identical CDR3. The chain links TRBV27 to TRBJ2-7; 10 bases align to TRBD2. Trimming removed 6 bases from V and 4 bases from J; junction bases left unmatched: 6. CDR1 and CDR2 from the germline V gene are MNHEY and SMNVEV (reference sequence). The CDR3 length is 14 residues. CDR3 amino acids: CASSPGSGGYEQYF. In DNA, the CDR3 is TGTGCCAGCAGCCCGGGTAGCGGGGGGTACGAGCAGTACTTC.

The chain has TRBV6-5 and TRBJ2-7; D gene unclear. This CDR3 is built from 14 residues. V was clipped by 6 bases and J by 0 bases, with 12 bases between them. The germline gives CDR1 MNHEY, CDR2 SVGAGI. The CDR3 spells CASSDQRTSYEQYF. CDR3 bases: TGTGCCAGCAGCGACCAAAGGACCTCCTACGAGCAGTACTTC.

The chain links TRBV7-9 to TRBJ2-1; the D is unclear. Trimming took off 2 bases at V and 7 bases at J, with 6 bases between the two ends. The length of the CDR3 is 12 residues. CDR1 and CDR2 (germline): SEHNR, FQNEAQ (reference sequence). The CDR3 protein is CASSLLPNEQFF. The DNA of the CDR3 is TGTGCCAGCAGCTTACTACCGAATGAGCAGTTCTTC.

This chain connects TRBV7-8 to TRBJ2-5; no clear D. This CDR3 has 13 residues. V shed 6 bases and J shed 2 bases, with 10 bases lying between them. CDR1 is SGHVS and CDR2 is FQNEAQ in the germline V gene. The CDR3 DNA reads TGTGCCAGCAGGATAGCAGAGCAAGAGACCCAGTACTTC. Amino acid sequence: CASRIAEQETQYF.

The chain employs TRBV27 and TRBJ2-7; D is possibly TRBD1 or TRBD2 (6 bases each). The CDR3 contains 15 residues. Germline CDR1 is MNHEY and CDR2 is SMNVEV (reference sequence). V lost 0 bases to trimming and J lost 6 bases, with 15 bases between them. The CDR3 sequence is CASSLSGGTLAEQYF. The CDR3 coding sequence is TGTGCCAGCAGTTTATCAGGGGGGACTCTTGCCGAGCAGTACTTC.

V gene TRBV7-9 combines with J gene TRBJ2-2, with 11 bases that match TRBD1. V shed 10 bases, J shed 1 base, and the junction held 14 bases outside the gene matches. The germline gives CDR1 SEHNR, CDR2 FQNEAQ (reference sequence). This CDR3 has 18 residues. The CDR3 reads CAIPPDRDRGRNTGELFF. The DNA for the CDR3 is TGTGCCATCCCCCCCGACCGGGACAGGGGGAGGAACACCGGGGAGCTGTTTTTT.

The V call is TRBV5-1, the J call TRBJ2-1; D possibly corresponds to TRBD1 (7 bases). The CDR3 extends over 14 amino acids. V lost 1 base and J lost 9, with 14 bases in between. Per germline, CDR1 SGHRS and CDR2 YFSETQ. CDR3 DNA sequence: TGCGCCAGCAGCTTGTGGGGGGACAGCGGTGAGCAGTTCTTC. It yields the protein CASSLWGDSGEQFF.

This clone appeared a single time. The chain employs TRBV28 and TRBJ2-1; 7 bases match TRBD1. CDR3 length: 13 amino acids. The V and J ends lost 2 bases and 6 bases, in that order; junction bases with no gene match: 1. The germline V gene has CDR1 MDHEN and CDR2 SYDVKM. CDR3 sequence reads: CASSLRGLNEQFF. In DNA, the CDR3 is TGTGCCAGCAGTTTAAGGGGGCTCAATGAGCAGTTCTTC.

V usage is TRBV6-5 and J usage is TRBJ2-2; D remains unclear. The V gene's germline CDR1 is MNHEY and CDR2 SVGAGI. The CDR3 loop spans 15 amino acids. Trimming removed 0 bases at V and 8 bases at J, with 13 bases between. The CDR3 nucleotides read TGTGCCAGCAGTTACTCCCCCCTCAAGTGGGGGGAGCTGTTTTTT. Translating it yields CASSYSPLKWGELFF.

The genes are TRBV27 and TRBJ1-5; D is unresolved. Germline V lookup: CDR1 MNHEY, CDR2 SMNVEV (reference sequence). The V end was cut by 2 bases, the J end by 1 base, with 9 bases between. The length of the CDR3 is 15 residues. CDR3 protein: CASSLRAASNQPQHF. The CDR3 DNA reads as TGTGCCAGCAGTTTACGGGCAGCCAGCAATCAGCCCCAGCATTTT.